The 28 T cell receptor beta chains presented below share a single source sample, sequenced in a study of beta chain features in type 1 diabetes. The sequenced template was cDNA made from the entire isolated RNA. This table comes from immunoSEQ multiplex PCR, and its TCRdb copy is limited to in-frame clones, with some not included. The profile shows approximately 470,000 clones, approximately 30% of them singletons. The sequencing sample was made of naive CD4+ T cells from blood. Receptors originate from a man aged 18 to 29 in good health.

The rearrangement joins TRBV7-8 to TRBJ2-1; 9 nucleotides align to TRBD2. CDR3 length equals 15 residues. Per the germline V gene, CDR1 is SGHVS and CDR2 is FQNEAQ. V gave up 5 bases and J gave up 6 bases; unmatched junction bases: 8. The CDR3 DNA follows: TGTGCCAGCAGCCGTAGCGGGGGCGAAGTCAATGAGCAGTTCTTC. Residues: CASSRSGGEVNEQFF.

This clone came up once. This chain connects TRBV7-2 to TRBJ2-2; possibly TRBD1 for D (6 bases). Trimming pared 5 bases from V and 2 bases from J, leaving 15 bases between. CDR3 length: 16 residues. Germline V gives CDR1 SGHTA, CDR2 FQGNSA. The CDR3 DNA follows: TGTGCCAGCAGCACGCGACAGGTCGCAAACACCGGGGAGCTGTTTTTT. This encodes CASSTRQVANTGELFF.

This chain uses TRBV4-3 with TRBJ1-5; D is perhaps TRBD1 (6 bases). CDR3 length: 16 amino acids. The V end lost 0 bases, the J end lost 2 bases, and 11 bases lay between the germline ends. Germline lookup yields CDR1 LGHNA and CDR2 YSLEER. CDR3 amino acids: CASSQDLGGRNQPQHF. In DNA, the CDR3 is TGCGCCAGCAGCCAAGATCTGGGGGGGCGCAATCAGCCCCAGCATTTT.

V is TRBV4-3 and J is TRBJ2-7, with D possibly being TRBD1 (6 bases). V was clipped by 0 bases and J by 1 base, with 13 bases between them. There are 16 residues in the CDR3. Per the germline V gene, CDR1 is LGHNA and CDR2 is YSLEER. The CDR3 DNA sequence: TGCGCCAGCAGCCAAGATTGGACCCAGGGGTCCTACGAGCAGTACTTC. Amino acids: CASSQDWTQGSYEQYF.

The chain joins TRBV30 to TRBJ2-7; 9 bases are shared with TRBD2. The CDR3 sequence is 13 residues long. J was trimmed by 5 bases and V by 2 bases; bases with no gene match: 4. Germline lookup yields CDR1 GTSNPN and CDR2 SVGIG (reference sequence). CDR3: CAWSSSGNNEQYF. The CDR3 nucleotides read TGTGCCTGGAGTTCTAGCGGGAACAACGAGCAGTACTTC.

This rearrangement joins TRBV7-2 to TRBJ2-5; perhaps TRBD2 as D (6 bases). CDR1 and CDR2 from the germline V gene are SGHTA and FQGNSA. The CDR3 runs 17 residues. Trimming pared 5 bases from V and 5 bases from J, leaving 24 bases between. CDR3 loop: CASSPSARALLRETQYF. For the CDR3, the DNA is TGTGCCAGCAGCCCTAGCGCGAGAGCCCTTCTACGTGAGACCCAGTACTTC.

This clone was recorded a few times. This rearrangement joins TRBV25-1 to TRBJ1-1; D unclear. CDR1 is MGHDK, CDR2 SYGVNS, per germline. The V end lost 2 bases, the J end lost 8 bases, and 9 bases lay between the germline ends. The CDR3 spans 12 residues. CDR3 sequence (DNA): TGTGCCAGCAGTGAACACCGATTAGAAGCTTTCTTT. Translation: CASSEHRLEAFF.

There are a few counts of this clone. The same CDR3 can be traced to other DNA sequences in this sample. CDR3 in amino acids: CASSLTETYEQYF. Written as DNA, the CDR3 is TGTGCCAGCTCACTGACAGAGACCTACGAGCAGTACTTC. The chain couples TRBV18 to TRBJ2-7, with a weak D call TRBD1 (5 bases). Germline CDR1 reads KGHSH; CDR2 reads LQKENI. Trimming left V 4 bases short and J 2 bases short, with 9 bases between. The CDR3 runs 13 residues.

A word on this clone: Other DNA sequences in this sample translate to the same CDR3. V gene TRBV28 combines with J gene TRBJ2-7; D is uncertain. CDR3 size: 10 residues. V shed 1 base and J shed 5 bases, with 0 bases lying between them. The V gene's germline CDR1 is MDHEN and CDR2 SYDVKM. CDR3 protein: CASSLYEQYF. CDR3 DNA: TGTGCCAGCAGTTTATACGAGCAGTACTTC.

The CDR3 DNA is TGTGCCAGCTCACCGGACGCCGGGGAGACCCAGTACTTC. Its protein is CASSPDAGETQYF. The rearrangement joins TRBV18 to TRBJ2-5; unclear D gene. Deletions cut 3 bases from V and 5 bases from J, with 10 bases between. The germline V gene has CDR1 KGHSH and CDR2 LQKENI. CDR3 size: 13 residues.

This clone occurred a few times. V usage is TRBV21-1 and J usage is TRBJ2-5; the table assigns TRBD2, which was not confirmed against the DNA. TRBV21-1 is noted as a pseudogene. There are 14 residues in the CDR3. The CDR3 reads CASSIHEAKETQYF. The CDR3 DNA reads as TGTGCCAGCAGCATACATGAGGCTAAAGAGACCCAGTACTTC.

This chain joins TRBV15 and TRBJ1-5, with no clear D. The CDR3 extends over 14 amino acids. The germline V gene encodes CDR1 LNHNV and CDR2 YYDKDF (reference sequence). Trimming took off 0 bases at V and 8 bases at J, with 11 bases between the two ends. The CDR3 nucleotides read TGTGCCACCAGCAGAGATCTGGGGAGGGAGCCCCAGCATTTT. It codes for CATSRDLGREPQHF. Combining the CDR3 with reference TRBV15 and TRBJ1-5 gives the whole variable domain DAMVIQNPRYQVTQFGKPVTLSCSQTLNHNVMYWYQQKSSQAPKLLFHYYDKDFNNEADTPDNFQSRRPNTSFCFLDIRSPGLGDTAMYLCATSRDLGREPQHFGDGTRLSIL.

In this sample, this clone turned up a few times. The chain carries TRBV28 and TRBJ2-1; maybe TRBD2 (5 bases). CDR1 is MDHEN, CDR2 SYDVKM, per germline. The CDR3 is 15 residues long. Trimming removed 8 bases at V and 6 bases at J, with 20 bases between. CDR3 sequence (DNA): TGTGCCAGCCGCCCGGCTCTAGCCAAGCCCAATGAGCAGTTCTTC. Protein product: CASRPALAKPNEQFF.

CDR3 residues: CAYHKKATQETQYF. DNA of the CDR3: TGTGCCTACCACAAAAAGGCGACCCAAGAGACCCAGTACTTC. The V and J genes are TRBV30 and TRBJ2-5; D ambiguous. The V end lost 7 bases, the J end lost 1 base, and 16 bases lay between the germline ends. The CDR3 covers 14 residues. The germline V gene has CDR1 GTSNPN and CDR2 SVGIG (reference sequence).

The CDR3 DNA reads TGCGCCAGCAGCTTGGAAAGCGGAAGTGCCTACAATGAGCAGTTCTTC. This sequence encodes CASSLESGSAYNEQFF. This chain uses TRBV5-1 with TRBJ2-1, with a possible D match to TRBD2 (5 bases). V lost 0 bases, J lost 2 bases, and 12 bases lay in between. This CDR3 region has 16 residues. Germline V gene sequence: CDR1 SGHRS, CDR2 YFSETQ.

The rearrangement joins TRBV6-5 to TRBJ2-4, with no clear D. CDR1 is MNHEY, CDR2 SVGAGI, per germline. The CDR3 runs to 14 residues. V was cut by 0 bases and J by 8 bases, with 11 bases left in between. CDR3 sequence: CASSYSDGRDIQYF. CDR3 sequence (DNA): TGTGCCAGCAGTTACTCAGACGGTCGCGACATTCAGTACTTC.

This clone was recorded a few times. CDR3 sequence: CASRPGQNEQFF. The CDR3 nucleotides are TGCGCCAGTAGACCTGGTCAAAATGAGCAGTTCTTC. The chain employs TRBV5-1 and TRBJ2-1; the D is unclear. The germline gives CDR1 SGHRS, CDR2 YFSETQ. V lost 8 bases, J lost 7 bases, and 13 bases lay in between. CDR3 length equals 12 residues.

In its sample, this clone was seen a few times. The chain uses TRBV7-9 and TRBJ2-1; the D call may be TRBD1 or TRBD2 (5 bases each). Germline CDR1 is SEHNR and CDR2 is FQNEAQ (reference sequence). The CDR3 has 15 residues. The V and J ends lost 1 base and 10 bases respectively, with 17 bases between them. The CDR3 protein is CASSLVQRPREEQFF. The CDR3 bases are TGTGCCAGCAGCTTAGTCCAGCGGCCCAGGGAAGAGCAGTTCTTC.

This clone was picked up a small number of times. The DNA for the CDR3 is TGTGCCAGCAGCTTATCCAGAGGGGATGAAAAACTGTTTTTT. This sequence encodes CASSLSRGDEKLFF. J is TRBJ1-4 and V is TRBV7-9; TRBD1 might be the D (5 bases). V lost 2 bases to trimming and J lost 6 bases, with 10 bases between them. There are 14 residues in the CDR3. Germline-derived CDR1 and CDR2 are SEHNR and FQNEAQ (reference sequence).

The chain is built from TRBV29-1 and TRBJ1-1, with 8 bases identical to TRBD1. V shed 7 bases, J shed 1 base, and the junction held 5 bases outside the gene matches. The germline V gene has CDR1 SQVTM and CDR2 ANQGSEA. CDR3 length: 13 residues. The CDR3 nucleotides are TGCAGCGCCTTGACAGGGGCGAACACTGAAGCTTTCTTT. This sequence encodes CSALTGANTEAFF.

Concerning this clone: Distinct nucleotide sequences in the sample also encode this CDR3. The chain couples TRBV10-3 to TRBJ2-2, with 7 bases aligning to TRBD1. J was trimmed by 2 bases and V by 6 bases; bases with no gene match: 3. Germline-derived CDR1 and CDR2 are ENHRY and SYGVKD. CDR3 size: 14 residues. CDR3 sequence reads: CAIRGTANTGELFF. Written as DNA, the CDR3 is TGTGCCATCAGAGGGACAGCCAACACCGGGGAGCTGTTTTTT.

This clone was counted a few times. For the CDR3, the DNA is TGTGCCAGCAGCCAAGGTCGGAGAGAGCAGTACTTC. This codes for CASSQGRREQYF. The chain uses TRBV14 and TRBJ2-7; no clear D gene. The germline V and J ends were trimmed by 1 base and 7 bases, with 8 bases remaining between them. This CDR3 contains 12 residues. Germline-derived CDR1 and CDR2 are SGHDN and FVKESK.

The chain combines TRBV28 with TRBJ1-5; TRBD1 might be the D (5 bases). Germline CDR1 MDHEN, CDR2 SYDVKM. V lost 6 bases to trimming and J lost 0 bases, with 12 bases between them. The CDR3 has 15 residues. CDR3 amino acids: CASSPQVYSNQPQHF. The CDR3 bases are TGTGCCAGCAGCCCACAGGTTTATAGCAATCAGCCCCAGCATTTT.

In this sample, this clone turned up a few times. The rearrangement uses TRBV29-1 and TRBJ1-1; weak D call: TRBD1 (5 bases). Trimming cost V 6 bases and J 4 bases, with 18 bases left between them. Germline V gene sequence: CDR1 SQVTM, CDR2 ANQGSEA. The CDR3 runs to 14 residues. The CDR3 DNA is TGCAGCGTCCAGGGCGGGGAGAAAGTCACTGAAGCTTTCTTT. Amino acid sequence: CSVQGGEKVTEAFF. Full variable domain (missing parts from reference TRBV29-1 and TRBJ1-1): SAVISQKPSRDICQRGTSLTIQCQVDSQVTMMFWYRQQPGQSLTLIATANQGSEATYESGFVIDKFPISRPNLTFSTLTVSNMSPEDSSIYLCSVQGGEKVTEAFFGQGTRLTVV.

The chain is built from TRBV7-9 and TRBJ2-7; D is possibly TRBD1 (5 bases). CDR1 SEHNR and CDR2 FQNEAQ come from the germline V gene (reference sequence). The CDR3 contains 16 residues. V was shortened by 5 bases and J by 2 bases, with 19 bases between the two germline ends. CDR3 in amino acids: CASSLLSGNRTYEQYF. CDR3 sequence (DNA): TGTGCCAGCAGCCTCCTGTCAGGGAATAGAACCTACGAGCAGTACTTC.

In this sample, this clone turned up a few times. This chain uses TRBV9 with TRBJ1-2, with 7 bases identical to TRBD1. Germline V CDR1 and CDR2: SGDLS, YYNGEE. The CDR3 runs 15 residues. With V trimmed by 2 bases and J by 5 bases, 9 bases remained unmatched. The CDR3 DNA is TGTGCCAGCAGCGTGGGGAGGGACAGAAGATATGGCTACACCTTC. Its translation is CASSVGRDRRYGYTF.

This chain connects TRBV30 to TRBJ2-2, with D tentatively TRBD2 (6 bases). The V end lost 4 bases, the J end lost 0 bases, and 12 bases lay between the germline ends. This CDR3 has 15 amino acids. The germline CDR1 and CDR2 sequences are GTSNPN and SVGIG (reference sequence). The CDR3 sequence is CAWNPGTPNTGELFF. The DNA for the CDR3 is TGTGCCTGGAACCCGGGGACTCCGAACACCGGGGAGCTGTTTTTT.

This clone was recorded only once. V is TRBV5-4 and J is TRBJ2-7; no firm D call. The CDR3 length is 11 residues. V gave up 2 bases and J gave up 5 bases, with 5 bases separating them. Germline CDR1 is SGHNT and CDR2 is YYREEE (reference sequence). Here the CDR3 DNA reads TGTGCCAGCAGCTTTTCACACGAGCAGTACTTC. Its translation is CASSFSHEQYF.